This passage covers 15 T cell receptor beta chains from one sample sequenced in a study of cytomegalovirus exposure and HLA in healthy donors. 60 Vbeta and 13 Jbeta primers were used in PCR. The table came from immunoSEQ multiplex PCR; TCRdb's copy has only in-frame clones and leaves some out. The sample carries roughly 150,000 clones, roughly 80% recorded once. The sequenced material came from PBMCs. These receptors all stem from a man aged 30 to 39 in good health and CMV-seronegative.

The chain carries TRBV28 and TRBJ1-5, with D possibly matching TRBD1 (6 bases). V lost 6 bases to trimming and J lost 3 bases, with 9 bases between them. The germline V gene encodes CDR1 MDHEN and CDR2 SYDVKM. This CDR3 is built from 13 residues. CDR3 protein: CASRTGPNQPQHF. CDR3 in DNA: TGTGCCAGCAGGACAGGCCCCAATCAGCCCCAGCATTTT.

The chain combines TRBV25-1 with TRBJ2-5, with D tentatively TRBD1 (5 bases). The J call may be in error: the DNA end matches TRBJ2-7 better. This CDR3 region has 14 residues. CDR1 and CDR2 (germline): MGHDK, SYGVNS. This chain's CDR3 is CASSETPGLGEQYF. CDR3 coding DNA: TGTGCCAGCAGTGAAACCCCAGGGCTAGGCGAGCAGTACTTC.

V usage is TRBV28 and J usage is TRBJ1-1, with D perhaps matching TRBD1 (5 bases). Germline loops: CDR1 MDHEN, CDR2 SYDVKM. Deletions cut 2 bases from V and 10 bases from J, with 11 bases between. There are 12 residues in the CDR3. CDR3 nucleotides: TGTGCCAGCAGTTTACAGAGCAGGGTAGCTTTCTTT. Amino acid sequence: CASSLQSRVAFF.

This chain links TRBV5-1 with TRBJ1-1; 7 positions match TRBD1. The CDR3 sequence is 14 residues long. Looked up from germline, CDR1 is SGHRS and CDR2 is YFSETQ. Losses at the gene ends were 1 base for V and 4 bases for J; bases not matched to a gene: 4. The CDR3 DNA sequence: TGCGCCAGCAGCTTGAAGGGGGCGGGCACTGAAGCTTTCTTT. Amino acids: CASSLKGAGTEAFF. Supplemented by reference TRBV5-1 and TRBJ1-1, the full variable domain reads KAGVTQTPRYLIKTRGQQVTLSCSPISGHRSVSWYQQTPGQGLQFLFEYFSETQRNKGNFPGRFSGRQFSNSRSEMNVSTLELGDSALYLCASSLKGAGTEAFFGQGTRLTVV.

The gene calls are TRBV4-1 and TRBJ2-5; maybe TRBD2 (5 bases). The CDR3 runs 17 residues. V lost 3 bases and J lost 1, with 18 bases in between. Germline CDR1 reads MGHRA; CDR2 reads YSYEKL. The DNA of the CDR3 is TGCGCCAGCAGCCACGGACCCGGAACTCGGGGCCAAGAGACCCAGTACTTC. Amino acid sequence: CASSHGPGTRGQETQYF.

V and J are TRBV6-1 and TRBJ1-2; 7 nucleotides align to TRBD1. V was pared by 6 bases and J by 4 bases, with 5 bases of the junction left unmatched. This CDR3 contains 13 residues. The germline V gene has CDR1 MNHNS and CDR2 SASEGT. The CDR3 sequence: CASRDRTLYGYTF. CDR3 in DNA: TGTGCCAGCAGGGACAGGACCCTCTATGGCTACACCTTC.

V and J are TRBV7-2 and TRBJ2-7; D call uncertain. V was clipped by 5 bases and J by 2 bases, with 7 bases between them. Germline V gene data show CDR1 as SGHTA and CDR2 as FQGNSA. The CDR3 runs 12 residues. For the CDR3, the DNA is TGTGCCAGCAGCCCAGATACCTACGAGCAGTACTTC. Amino acids: CASSPDTYEQYF.

This sequence joins TRBV28 and TRBJ1-1; D is unresolved. This CDR3 region has 14 residues. V was cut by 1 base and J by 4 bases, with 10 bases left in between. Germline V CDR1 and CDR2: MDHEN, SYDVKM. The CDR3 DNA reads TGTGCCAGCAGTTTATCCGGCAGGATCACTGAAGCTTTCTTT. Protein product: CASSLSGRITEAFF.

This rearrangement joins TRBV6-5 to TRBJ1-2; 10 bases align to TRBD1. V was pared by 5 bases and J by 8 bases, with 8 bases of the junction left unmatched. Germline assignment: CDR1 MNHEY and CDR2 SVGAGI. This CDR3 is 14 amino acids long. In DNA form, the CDR3 reads TGTGCCAGCAGTGGGGACAGGGGAAGGAAAGGCTACACCTTC. Its translation: CASSGDRGRKGYTF.

This clone appeared once. V and J are TRBV28 and TRBJ2-1; perhaps TRBD2 as D (5 bases). Looked up from germline, CDR1 is MDHEN and CDR2 is SYDVKM. The CDR3 is made up of 17 amino acids. With 3 bases removed from V and 0 bases from J, the gap between germline ends came to 15 bases. For the CDR3, the DNA is TGTGCCAGCAGTTTGGACGGGATTCTTAGCTCCTACAATGAGCAGTTCTTC. Translating it yields CASSLDGILSSYNEQFF.

This chain uses TRBV19 with TRBJ2-2; perhaps TRBD1 as D (6 bases). This CDR3 spans 14 amino acids. The germline CDR1 and CDR2 sequences are LNHDA and SQIVND (reference sequence). The V end was cut by 2 bases, the J end by 6 bases, with 10 bases between. The CDR3 DNA is TGTGCCAGTAGTATATGGACAGAGGCCGGGGAGCTGTTTTTT. Translating it yields CASSIWTEAGELFF.

V usage is TRBV28 and J usage is TRBJ2-7; 10 nucleotides align to TRBD2. This CDR3 comprises 12 residues. CDR1 is MDHEN, CDR2 SYDVKM, per germline. Germline trimming cut 7 bases from V and 4 bases from J; bases unmatched to any gene: 1. The CDR3 loop reads CASKAGGYEQYF. DNA of the CDR3: TGTGCCAGCAAAGCGGGAGGGTACGAGCAGTACTTC.

The chain couples TRBV7-2 to TRBJ2-7, with 9 bases matching TRBD1. There are 14 residues in the CDR3. The V segment lost 6 bases and the J segment 6 bases; nucleotides outside the gene matches: 9. The germline gives CDR1 SGHTA, CDR2 FQGNSA. The CDR3 is CASRAGTGSLEQYF. The CDR3 region has the DNA TGTGCCAGCAGGGCCGGGACAGGGAGCCTCGAGCAGTACTTC.

Only a few counts were recorded for this clone. As DNA, the CDR3 is TGTGCCAGCTCATTTTCAGGGAATACGAACACCGGGGAGCTGTTTTTT. Protein sequence: CASSFSGNTNTGELFF. The V and J genes are TRBV18 and TRBJ2-2; TRBD1 might be the D (5 bases). With 5 bases removed from V and 0 bases from J, the gap between germline ends came to 13 bases. The CDR3 has 16 amino acids. Germline assignment: CDR1 KGHSH and CDR2 LQKENI.

In this sample, this clone turned up a few times. CDR3 in amino acids: CASRGRGSYNEQFF. For the CDR3, the DNA is TGTGCCAGCAGGGGAAGGGGCTCCTACAATGAGCAGTTCTTC. The V and J genes are TRBV21-1 and TRBJ2-1; the table's D call, TRBD1, has no DNA check behind it. TRBV21-1 is a documented pseudogene. The CDR3 runs 14 residues.